The rows below give T cell receptor beta chains drawn from one sample of a study of blood T cell repertoires in COVID-19. Generated by immunoSEQ multiplex PCR, the TCRdb table keeps only in-frame clones and is missing some. The sample contains tens of thousands of clones, 70% to 90% of which appear only once. Sample: peripheral blood. These receptor sequences come from a woman of 80 years or more with acute or convalescent COVID-19. Both conserved end residues are part of each CDR3. D genes are given only for firm matches. Expanded clones get a size class; other rows say once, few or many, or leave the size out.

- | TRBJ1-1 | TRBV7-8 | - | TGTGCCAGCAGCTTGGACAGAAACACTGAAGCTTTCTTT | CASSLDRNTEAFF
- | TRBJ1-3 | TRBV12-5 | TRBD1 | TGTGCTAGTAGGGGACAGGGCTTCGGAAACACCATATATTTT | CASRGQGFGNTIYF
once | TRBJ2-7 | TRBV9 | TRBD2 | TGTGCCAGCAGCGAGAGGGGGACTAGCGGTTACGAGCAGTACTTC | CASSERGTSGYEQYF
- | TRBJ1-2 | TRBV7-2 | - | TGTGCCAGCAGCGAGCGACCTTTACCCTATGGCTACACCTTC | CASSERPLPYGYTF
- | TRBJ1-3 | TRBV19 | - | TGTGCCAGTAGTATTCCTGGATCGGGAGGCTCTGGAAACACCATATATTTT | CASSIPGSGGSGNTIYF
few | TRBJ1-6 | TRBV3-1/TRBV3-2 | - | TGTGCCAGCAGCCAACGGGAGAATTCACCCCTCCACTTT | CASSQRENSPLHF
- | TRBJ2-1 | TRBV6-2/TRBV6-3 | TRBD1 | TGTGCCAGCAGTCCCGGGACAGGGGGCTACGGTGAGCAGTTCTTC | CASSPGTGGYGEQFF
- | TRBJ2-1 | TRBV6-5 | - | TGTGCCAGCAGACCCCAGGAGGCCGGCCCCCCCAGGCAGTTCTTC | CASRPQEAGPPRQFF
- | TRBJ2-7 | TRBV6-1 | - | TGTGCCAGCAGTGAAGCGCTATGGGGCAGCTCCTACGAGCAGTACTTC | CASSEALWGSSYEQYF
- | TRBJ2-1 | TRBV5-4 | TRBD1 | TGTGCCAGCAGCCGCAACAGGGGGAATGAGCAGTTCTTC | CASSRNRGNEQFF
once | TRBJ2-1 | TRBV7-2 | - | TGTGCCAGCAGTATGGTTCGGACTATTAGCTACAATGAGCAGTTCTTC | CASSMVRTISYNEQFF
- | TRBJ2-3 | TRBV19 | TRBD2 | TGTGCCAGTAGTATTGGCATGGGAGCTAGCGGGAGTGTCACAGATACGCAGTATTTT | CASSIGMGASGSVTDTQYF
- | TRBJ2-7 | TRBV11-2 | TRBD1 | TGTGCCAGCAGCTTACGACAGGGGTCGTACGAGCAGTACTTC | CASSLRQGSYEQYF
- | TRBJ2-1 | TRBV14 | TRBD2 | TGTGCCAGCAGCCAAGACTTACTAGCGGGGGGGTATAATGAGCAGTTCTTC | CASSQDLLAGGYNEQFF
- | TRBJ2-7 | TRBV6-5 | TRBD1 | TGTGCCAGCAGTTACCCGGGACAGGGTTACGAGCAGTACTTC | CASSYPGQGYEQYF
- | TRBJ2-2 | TRBV27 | TRBD1 | TGTGCCAGCAGCCGGGACAGTAATTTCGGGGAGCTGTTTTTT | CASSRDSNFGELFF
- | TRBJ2-3 | TRBV7-3 | TRBD2 | TGTGCCAGCAGCTTAAGGGCGGGGGGGCAAGATACGCAGTATTTT | CASSLRAGGQDTQYF
- | TRBJ1-5 | TRBV19 | - | TGTGCCAGTAGTATGAGGCAGCAATATAGCAATCAGCCCCAGCATTTT | CASSMRQQYSNQPQHF
- | TRBJ2-3 | TRBV6-5 | TRBD2 | TGTGCCAGTAGCGGGGGGGCCTCAGATACGCAGTATTTT | CASSGGASDTQYF
- | TRBJ1-6 | TRBV7-2 | TRBD1 | TGTGCCAGCAGCCCCGGAGGACAGGGGAATTCACCCCTCCACTTT | CASSPGGQGNSPLHF
- | TRBJ2-1 | TRBV5-1 | TRBD2 | TGCGCCAGCAAAGCGGGAGGATCTTACAATGAGCAGTTCTTC | CASKAGGSYNEQFF
- | TRBJ2-7 | TRBV5-6 | TRBD2 | TGTGCCAGCAGTTCCAGCGGGAGGTCCTCCGAGCAGTACTTC | CASSSSGRSSEQYF
- | TRBJ1-3 | TRBV27 | - | TGTGCCAGCAGAACGGGAGGTCTTGGAAACACCATATATTTT | CASRTGGLGNTIYF
- | TRBJ2-5 | TRBV30 | TRBD2 | TGTGCCTGGAGTAGGGGACTAGCGGACCAAGAGACCCAGTACTTC | CAWSRGLADQETQYF
- | TRBJ1-2 | TRBV19 | TRBD1 | TGTGCCAGTAGTACTACAGGGGCTTGGGGCTACACCTTC | CASSTTGAWGYTF
- | TRBJ1-2 | TRBV12-3/TRBV12-4 | - | TGTGCCAGCAGTACACTAGGGTATGGCTACACCTTC | CASSTLGYGYTF
- | TRBJ1-1 | TRBV4-3 | - | TGCGCCAGCAGCCAAGATTCTACAGGGAGCATGAACACTGAAGCTTTCTTT | CASSQDSTGSMNTEAFF
- | TRBJ2-1 | TRBV7-2 | TRBD2 | TGTGCCAGCAGCTTAGCCTATGGACTAGCGGGGGATAACAATGAGCAGTTCTTC | CASSLAYGLAGDNNEQFF
once | TRBJ2-7 | TRBV11-3 | TRBD1 | TGTGCCAGCAGCAGGGGACAGGGCTACGAGCAGTACTTC | CASSRGQGYEQYF
- | TRBJ2-6 | TRBV19 | TRBD1 | TGTGCCAGTAGGGGACAGACCTCTGGGGCCAACGTCCTGACTTTC | CASRGQTSGANVLTF
- | TRBJ1-2 | TRBV6-2/TRBV6-3 | - | TGTGCCAGCAGCCCCGACAGCAACTATGGCTACACCTTC | CASSPDSNYGYTF
- | TRBJ1-6 | TRBV7-8 | TRBD1 | TGTGCCAGCAGCCTGGACAGGCTAGAGCGTCACTTT | CASSLDRLERHF
- | TRBJ2-7 | TRBV6-6 | TRBD2 | TGTGCCAGCAGTGGAAGACTAGCGGGAGGGCTAAACGAGCAGTACTTC | CASSGRLAGGLNEQYF
once | TRBJ2-2 | TRBV24-1 | - | TGTGCCACCAGTGATTCGGACACGGCCGGGGAGCTGTTTTTT | CATSDSDTAGELFF
- | TRBJ2-7 | TRBV7-6 | TRBD2 | TGTGCCAGCAGCTTAGGAGCGGGAGATTCCTACGAGCAGTACTTC | CASSLGAGDSYEQYF
- | TRBJ1-6 | TRBV5-4 | - | TGTGCCAGCAGCAGAAGGGAGGGGGAGTCTTCACCCCTCCACTTT | CASSRREGESSPLHF
- | TRBJ2-4 | TRBV2 | TRBD1 | TGTGCCAGCAGTGGCAGGTCGGGACAGTTGGGAAACATTCAGTACTTC | CASSGRSGQLGNIQYF
- | TRBJ2-2 | TRBV10-3 | - | TGTGCCATCTCAGTTGAGGACACCGGGGAGCTGTTTTTT | CAISVEDTGELFF
- | TRBJ1-1 | TRBV6-2/TRBV6-3 | - | TGTGCCAGCAGTTGGAGCCCGGGGGGGCGTAGCACTGAAGCTTTCTTT | CASSWSPGGRSTEAFF
- | TRBJ2-3 | TRBV5-1 | TRBD1 | TGCGCCAGCAGCTTGGCGCAGGGGGCTACAGATACGCAGTATTTT | CASSLAQGATDTQYF
- | TRBJ1-1 | TRBV5-1 | - | TGCGCCAGCAGCCCCGGTCGGCTTGCAGGGTACACTGAAGCTTTCTTT | CASSPGRLAGYTEAFF
- | TRBJ1-2 | TRBV19 | - | TGTGCCAGTAGTCCCCAGCGGGGCTATGGCTACACCTTC | CASSPQRGYGYTF
- | TRBJ2-4 | TRBV27 | TRBD1 | TGTGCCAGCAGTCCTAGACAGGGGGCGGACATTCAGTACTTC | CASSPRQGADIQYF
- | TRBJ2-3 | TRBV7-8 | TRBD1 | TGTGCCAGCACCTCCCGGGACAGGGGCACAGATACGCAGTATTTT | CASTSRDRGTDTQYF
- | TRBJ1-1 | TRBV19 | - | TGTGCCAGTAGTATAGGTAACAGGGAAAACACTGAAGCTTTCTTT | CASSIGNRENTEAFF
- | TRBJ2-2 | TRBV5-4 | TRBD2 | TGTGCCAGCAGCTTGGTAGCGGGGGGAGGCACCGGGGAGCTGTTTTTT | CASSLVAGGGTGELFF
few | TRBJ2-3 | TRBV5-1 | TRBD2 | TGCGCCAGCAGCCCCGGGACTAGCGGGGACTTCACAGATACGCAGTATTTT | CASSPGTSGDFTDTQYF
- | TRBJ2-1 | TRBV7-2 | - | TGTGCCAGCAGGGCGGGGAGGAGCTCCTACAATGAGCAGTTCTTC | CASRAGRSSYNEQFF
medium-sized | TRBJ2-1 | TRBV6-5 | TRBD2 | TGTGCCAGCAGTTACCTTCGCGGGAGAAGGGATGAGCAGTTCTTC | CASSYLRGRRDEQFF
- | TRBJ2-7 | TRBV5-1 | - | TGCGCCAGCAGCCTCAGTACCCACGAGCAGTACTTC | CASSLSTHEQYF
- | TRBJ2-5 | TRBV24-1 | - | TGTGCCACCAGTGATTTGCTGCAGGGGAGAGGTGAGACCCAGTACTTC | CATSDLLQGRGETQYF
- | TRBJ2-5 | TRBV5-4 | - | TGTGCCAGCAGCTTGGGACAGAACCAAGAGACCCAGTACTTC | CASSLGQNQETQYF
- | TRBJ2-5 | TRBV5-1 | TRBD2 | TGCGCCAGCAGGTTTGGGACTACCAGAGAGACCCAGTACTTC | CASRFGTTRETQYF